This record covers a single T cell receptor beta chain. The antigen remains unidentified. This entry belongs to a study of T cell responses to AZD1222 COVID-19 vaccine. Broader study findings: Spike-specific TCR breadth and depth both grew after two AZD1222 doses. Seropositivity was recorded at baseline in only a handful of AZD1222 recipients. Most donors were white British, females outnumbered males, and clonal diversity was possibly underestimated.

The V gene end was trimmed by 3 bases and the J gene end by 0 bases; junction bases not matched to a gene: 1. Germline V gives CDR1 SEHNR, CDR2 FQNEAQ (reference sequence). The CDR3 has 15 amino acids. Method: immunoSEQ multiplex PCR; TCRdb's copy keeps in-frame clones and lacks some. The sample lists about 150,000 clones, around nine tenths occurring once. This sequence joins TRBV7-9 and TRBJ2-3; 9 bases fit TRBD1. This clonotype was sampled from an adult who received the AZD1222 COVID-19 vaccine. Sequencing was performed on peripheral blood, taken 28 days after the second AZD1222 dose. CDR3 sequence: CASSFGQGSTDTQYF. CDR3 coding DNA: TGTGCCAGCAGCTTTGGACAGGGGAGCACAGATACGCAGTATTTT.